This TCR beta chain is from a study of shared clonotypes between healthy human individuals. Overall study: CD8 memory received one plate per donor, CD8 naive two, CD4 memory three and CD4 naive three.

Positive CCR7 selection of CD45RO-negative cells yielded the naive CD8 cells, and terminally differentiated effector memory CD45RA+ cells were excluded. Researchers ran the assay at a deep level. Repertoires were generated with immunoSEQ multiplex PCR, while TCRdb's copy carries only in-frame clones and drops some. Among approximately 2,000,000 clones listed, around 95% were seen once. With 11 bases clipped from V and 5 bases from J, the junction kept 15 bases outside the gene matches. The CDR3 runs 16 residues. CDR1 is SNHLY and CDR2 is FYNNEI in the germline V gene. The sample taken for sequencing was naive CD8+ T cells from PBMCs. This chain joins TRBV2 and TRBJ2-5; 12 bases agree with TRBD2. This receptor was identified in a man aged 18 to 29 in good health. Some clones in this sample may be carry-over from other donors' samples. In DNA form, the CDR3 reads TGTGCCCGCCTCGCTAGCGGGAGGGCCGTAGCTGAGACCCAGTACTTC. This gives the protein CARLASGRAVAETQYF.